This TCR beta chain was obtained from a study of T cells after yellow fever vaccination. Findings of the study overall: One caveat is that FACS-sorted repertoires could contain abundant clonotypes contaminating from the bulk population. Clones that expanded after primary vaccination mostly reappeared after the booster (around 96% CD4, 75% to 90% CD8).

Per the germline V gene, CDR1 is MNHEY and CDR2 is SMNVEV (reference sequence). This CDR3 region has 12 residues. V lost 3 bases, J lost 8 bases, and 7 bases lay in between. A note on this clonotype: The antigen remains undetermined.

Each CDR3 protein gets one entry after TCRdb re-called the 5' RACE reads with MiXCR. This repertoire shows some 500,000 distinct CDR3 sequences, 13% found once; its top ten account for roughly an eighth. V and J are TRBV27 and TRBJ2-2, with D unclear. The TCR sequence derives from a man aged 25-45 years who received the YFV17D yellow fever vaccine. The sample in question was PBMCs, obtained on the day of the yellow fever booster vaccination. CDR3 DNA sequence: TGTGCCAGCAGTTTCCTGAGTGGGGAGCTGTTTTTT. Protein product: CASSFLSGELFF.